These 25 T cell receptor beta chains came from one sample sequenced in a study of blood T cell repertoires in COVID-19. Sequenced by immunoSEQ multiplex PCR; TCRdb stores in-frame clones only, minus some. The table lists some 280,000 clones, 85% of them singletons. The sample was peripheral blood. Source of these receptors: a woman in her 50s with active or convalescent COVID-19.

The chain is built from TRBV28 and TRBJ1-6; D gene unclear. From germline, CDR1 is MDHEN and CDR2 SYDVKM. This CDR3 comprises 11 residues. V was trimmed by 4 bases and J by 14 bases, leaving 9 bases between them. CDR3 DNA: TGTGCCAGCAGTTCCGTCAGCGCCCTCCACTTT. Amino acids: CASSSVSALHF. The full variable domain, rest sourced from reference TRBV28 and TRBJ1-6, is DVKVTQSSRYLVKRTGEKVFLECVQDMDHENMFWYRQDPGLGLRLIYFSYDVKMKEKGDIPEGYSVSREKKERFSLILESASTNQTSMYLCASSSVSALHFGNGTRLTVT.

The CDR3, as DNA: TGCGCCAGCAGCTTGCAGGGAACAGACACTGAAGCTTTCTTT. Residues: CASSLQGTDTEAFF. The chain has TRBV5-1 and TRBJ1-1, with D perhaps matching TRBD1 (5 bases). Germline values: CDR1 SGHRS, CDR2 YFSETQ. The CDR3 length is 14 residues. V lost 1 base, J lost 3 bases, and 10 bases lay in between.

The CDR3 protein is CASEGGDGEITEAFF. The CDR3 DNA follows: TGTGCCAGCGAGGGGGGGGACGGGGAAATCACTGAAGCTTTCTTT. The chain links TRBV6-6 to TRBJ1-1; tentatively, D is TRBD1 (6 bases). The CDR3 has 15 residues. V was shortened by 8 bases and J by 4 bases, with 20 bases between the two germline ends. From germline, CDR1 is MNHNY and CDR2 SVGAGI (reference sequence).

The CDR3 DNA reads TGTGCCAGTAGTAACCCGGGACAGGTTACCGGGGAGCTGTTTTTT. This sequence encodes CASSNPGQVTGELFF. This chain links TRBV19 with TRBJ2-2, with 8 bases identical to TRBD1. With 4 bases clipped from V and 5 bases from J, the junction kept 6 bases outside the gene matches. Germline CDR1 is LNHDA and CDR2 is SQIVND (reference sequence). The CDR3 extends over 15 amino acids.

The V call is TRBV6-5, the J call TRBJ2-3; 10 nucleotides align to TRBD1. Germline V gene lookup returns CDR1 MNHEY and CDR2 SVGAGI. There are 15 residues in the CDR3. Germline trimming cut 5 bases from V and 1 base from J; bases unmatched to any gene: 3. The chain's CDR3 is CASSTGTGGTDTQYF. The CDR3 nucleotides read TGTGCCAGCAGTACCGGGACAGGGGGCACAGATACGCAGTATTTT.

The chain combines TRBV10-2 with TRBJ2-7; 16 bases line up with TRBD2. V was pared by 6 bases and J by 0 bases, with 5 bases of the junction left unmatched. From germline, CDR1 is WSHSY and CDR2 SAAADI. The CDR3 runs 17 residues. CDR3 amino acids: CASRDGTSGRGSYEQYF. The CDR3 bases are TGCGCCAGCAGAGACGGGACTAGCGGGAGGGGCTCCTACGAGCAGTACTTC.

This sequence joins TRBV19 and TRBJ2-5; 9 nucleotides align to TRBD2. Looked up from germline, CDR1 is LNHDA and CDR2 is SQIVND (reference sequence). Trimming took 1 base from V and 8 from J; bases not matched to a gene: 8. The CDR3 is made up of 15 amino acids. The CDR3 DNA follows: TGTGCCAGTAGTATAGTGGGCGGGAGGGCCGGCACCCAGTACTTC. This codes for CASSIVGGRAGTQYF.

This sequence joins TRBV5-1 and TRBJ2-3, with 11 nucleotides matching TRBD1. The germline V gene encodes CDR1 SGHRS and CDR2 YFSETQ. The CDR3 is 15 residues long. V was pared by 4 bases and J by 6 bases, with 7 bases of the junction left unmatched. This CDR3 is CASSPQGQGGDTQYF. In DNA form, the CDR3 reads TGCGCCAGCAGCCCCCAGGGACAGGGGGGGGATACGCAGTATTTT.

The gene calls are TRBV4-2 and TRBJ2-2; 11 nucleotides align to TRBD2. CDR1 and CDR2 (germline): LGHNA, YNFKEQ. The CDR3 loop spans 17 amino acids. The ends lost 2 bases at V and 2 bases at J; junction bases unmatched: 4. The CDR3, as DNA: TGTGCCAGCAGCCAATGGGGACTAGCGGCTAACACCGGGGAGCTGTTTTTT. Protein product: CASSQWGLAANTGELFF.

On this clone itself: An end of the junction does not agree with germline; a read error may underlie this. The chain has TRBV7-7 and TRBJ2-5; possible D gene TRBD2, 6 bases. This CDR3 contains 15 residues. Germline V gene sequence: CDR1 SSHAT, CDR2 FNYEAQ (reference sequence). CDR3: CASSSTPGVQETQYF. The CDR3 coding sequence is TGTGCTAGCAGCTCAACTCCGGGAGTCCAAGAGACCCAGTACTTC.

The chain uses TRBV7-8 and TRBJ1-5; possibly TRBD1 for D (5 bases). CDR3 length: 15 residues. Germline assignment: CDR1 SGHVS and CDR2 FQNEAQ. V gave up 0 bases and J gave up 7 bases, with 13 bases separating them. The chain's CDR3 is CASSLAMGGRQPQHF. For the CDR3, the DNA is TGTGCCAGCAGCTTAGCGATGGGGGGGAGGCAGCCCCAGCATTTT. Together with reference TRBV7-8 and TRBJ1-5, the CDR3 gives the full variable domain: GAGVSQSPRYKVAKRGQDVALRCDPISGHVSLFWYQQALGQGPEFLTYFQNEAQLDKSGLPSDRFFAERPEGSVSTLKIQRTQQEDSAVYLCASSLAMGGRQPQHFGDGTRLSIL.

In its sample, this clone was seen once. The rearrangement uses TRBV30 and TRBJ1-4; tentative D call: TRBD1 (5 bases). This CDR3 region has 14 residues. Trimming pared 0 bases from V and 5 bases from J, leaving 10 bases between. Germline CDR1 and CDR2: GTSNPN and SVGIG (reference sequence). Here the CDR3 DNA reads TGTGCCTGGAGTGTAGGCAGGGCGAATGAAAAACTGTTTTTT. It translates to CAWSVGRANEKLFF. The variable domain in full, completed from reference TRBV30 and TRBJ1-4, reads SQTIHQWPATLVQPVGSPLSLECTVEGTSNPNLYWYRQAAGRGLQLLFYSVGIGQISSEVPQNLSASRPQDRQFILSSKKLLLSDSGFYLCAWSVGRANEKLFFGSGTQLSVL.

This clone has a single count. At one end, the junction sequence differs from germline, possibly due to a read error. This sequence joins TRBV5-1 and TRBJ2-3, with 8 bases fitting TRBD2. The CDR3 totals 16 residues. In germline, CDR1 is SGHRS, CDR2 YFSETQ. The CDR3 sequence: CASSLEARGGTDTQYF. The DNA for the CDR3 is TGCGCCAGCAGCTTGGAGGCTCGGGGGGGCACTGATACGCAGTATTTT.

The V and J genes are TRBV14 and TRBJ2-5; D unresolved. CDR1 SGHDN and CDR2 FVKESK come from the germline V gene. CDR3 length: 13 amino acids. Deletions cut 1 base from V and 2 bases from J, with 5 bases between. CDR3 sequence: CASSQVDQETQYF. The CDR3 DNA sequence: TGTGCCAGCAGCCAAGTAGATCAAGAGACCCAGTACTTC.

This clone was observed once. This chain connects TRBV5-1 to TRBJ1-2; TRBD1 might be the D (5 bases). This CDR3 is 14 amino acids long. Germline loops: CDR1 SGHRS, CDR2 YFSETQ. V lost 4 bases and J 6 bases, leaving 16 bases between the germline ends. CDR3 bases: TGCGCCAGCAGCGGCGGAGGGGACCTCGATGGCTACACCTTC. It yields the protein CASSGGGDLDGYTF. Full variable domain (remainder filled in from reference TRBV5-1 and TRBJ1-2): KAGVTQTPRYLIKTRGQQVTLSCSPISGHRSVSWYQQTPGQGLQFLFEYFSETQRNKGNFPGRFSGRQFSNSRSEMNVSTLELGDSALYLCASSGGGDLDGYTFGSGTRLTVV.

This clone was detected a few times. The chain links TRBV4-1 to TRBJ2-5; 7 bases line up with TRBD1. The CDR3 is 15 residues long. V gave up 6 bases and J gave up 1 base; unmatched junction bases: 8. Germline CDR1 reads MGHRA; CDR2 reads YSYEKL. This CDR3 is CASRRDRVGQETQYF. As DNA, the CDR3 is TGCGCCAGCAGGCGTGACAGGGTGGGCCAAGAGACCCAGTACTTC.

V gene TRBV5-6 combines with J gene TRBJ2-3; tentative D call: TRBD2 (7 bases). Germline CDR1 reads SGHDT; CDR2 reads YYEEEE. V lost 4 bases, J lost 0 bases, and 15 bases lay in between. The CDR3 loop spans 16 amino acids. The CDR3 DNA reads TGTGCCAGCAGCGCGGGGGCGGGGACTAGCACAGATACGCAGTATTTT. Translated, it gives CASSAGAGTSTDTQYF.

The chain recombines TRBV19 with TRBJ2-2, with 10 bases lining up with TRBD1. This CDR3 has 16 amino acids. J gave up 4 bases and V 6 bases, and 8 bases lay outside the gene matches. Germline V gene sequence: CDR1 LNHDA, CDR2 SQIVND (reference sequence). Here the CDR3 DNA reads TGTGCCAGTAGACGGGGGACAGGGGTGGCCACCGGGGAGCTGTTTTTT. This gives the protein CASRRGTGVATGELFF.

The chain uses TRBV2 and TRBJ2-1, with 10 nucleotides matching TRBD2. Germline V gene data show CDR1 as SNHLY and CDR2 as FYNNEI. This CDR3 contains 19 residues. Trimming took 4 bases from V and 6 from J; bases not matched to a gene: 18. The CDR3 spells CASSGPSGRSTVAFNEQFF. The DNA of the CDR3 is TGTGCCAGCAGTGGGCCTAGCGGGAGATCCACGGTTGCCTTCAATGAGCAGTTCTTC.

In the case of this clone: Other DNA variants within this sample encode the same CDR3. This CDR3 reads CASSGTGTDTQYF. Here the CDR3 DNA reads TGTGCCAGCAGCGGGACAGGCACAGATACGCAGTATTTT. The rearrangement links TRBV6-4 to TRBJ2-3; 7 nucleotides line up with TRBD1. CDR1 is MRHNA, CDR2 SNTAGT, per germline. J was trimmed by 1 base and V by 6 bases; bases with no gene match: 1. The CDR3 is 13 residues long.

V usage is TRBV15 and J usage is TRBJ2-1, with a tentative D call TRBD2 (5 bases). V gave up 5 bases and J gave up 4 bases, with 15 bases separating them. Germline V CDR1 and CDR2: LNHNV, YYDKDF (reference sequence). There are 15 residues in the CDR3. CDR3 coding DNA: TGTGCCACCAGCGATCTGGGGAGCCTATACAATGAGCAGTTCTTC. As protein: CATSDLGSLYNEQFF.

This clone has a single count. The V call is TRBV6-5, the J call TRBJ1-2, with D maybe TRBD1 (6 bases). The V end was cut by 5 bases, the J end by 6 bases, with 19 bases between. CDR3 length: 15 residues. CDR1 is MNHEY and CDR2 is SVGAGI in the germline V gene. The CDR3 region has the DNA TGTGCCAGCAGTCATCCCCGGACAGTGGGGCATGGCTACACCTTC. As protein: CASSHPRTVGHGYTF.

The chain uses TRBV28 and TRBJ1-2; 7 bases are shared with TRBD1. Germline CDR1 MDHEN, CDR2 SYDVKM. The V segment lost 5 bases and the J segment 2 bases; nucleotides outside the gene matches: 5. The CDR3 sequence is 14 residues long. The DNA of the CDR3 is TGTGCCAGCAGTGACTTGGGACAGAACTATGGCTACACCTTC. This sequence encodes CASSDLGQNYGYTF.

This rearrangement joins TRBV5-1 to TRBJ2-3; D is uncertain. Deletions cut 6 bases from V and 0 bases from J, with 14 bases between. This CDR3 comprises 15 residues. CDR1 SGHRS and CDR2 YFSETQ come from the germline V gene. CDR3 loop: CASKMAGGSTDTQYF. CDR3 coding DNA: TGCGCCAGCAAAATGGCAGGTGGAAGCACAGATACGCAGTATTTT.

CDR3 in DNA: TGTGCCAGCGAGAACAGGGGGTCGGGCTACACCTTC. This sequence encodes CASENRGSGYTF. V gene TRBV28 combines with J gene TRBJ1-2; 8 bases agree with TRBD1. Germline CDR1 MDHEN, CDR2 SYDVKM. There are 12 residues in the CDR3. V lost 8 bases and J lost 8; bases outside the gene matches: 7.